This TCR beta chain was obtained from a study of T cell responses to AZD1222 COVID-19 vaccine. Overall study results and limits: Donor demographics were predominantly white British with a female majority; clonal diversity may be underestimated.

Clones were sequenced by immunoSEQ multiplex PCR, and TCRdb holds only the in-frame ones, with some missing. This sample has around 140,000 clones, with around nine tenths found just once. J was trimmed by 4 bases and V by 5 bases; bases with no gene match: 7. Germline CDR1 MGHDK, CDR2 SYGVNS. The CDR3 is made up of 17 amino acids. As to this clone: The target antigen is unknown.

The TCR originated in an adult who received the AZD1222 COVID-19 vaccine. The chain uses TRBV25-1 and TRBJ2-2; 13 bases map to TRBD2. The material sequenced was peripheral blood, taken 28 days after the second AZD1222 dose. CDR3 in amino acids: CASSLGLAGMGTGELFF. Written as DNA, the CDR3 is TGTGCCAGCAGTTTGGGACTAGCGGGAATGGGCACCGGGGAGCTGTTTTTT. Full variable domain (remainder filled in from reference TRBV25-1 and TRBJ2-2): EADIYQTPRYLVIGTGKKITLECSQTMGHDKMYWYQQDPGMELHLIHYSYGVNSTEKGDLSSESTVSRIRTEHFPLTLESARPSHTSQYLCASSLGLAGMGTGELFFGEGSRLTVL.